The 31 T cell receptor beta chains below all came from one sample that was sequenced in a study of cytomegalovirus exposure and HLA in healthy donors (dated by TCRdb to about 2017). The library came from the immunoSEQ multiplex PCR assay. For the multiplex PCR, a mixture combining 60 forward primers for TCR Vbeta segments and 13 reverse primers for TCR Jbeta segments was used. In TCRdb, the immuneACCESS table is reduced to in-frame sequences with V and J assigned. These tables do not hold every clone; where another copy was compared, an unresolved V gene accounts for under half, and the others remain unexplained. Recorded for this sample are some 180,000 clones; roughly a tenth of them occurred a single time. Roughly 1.3% of the sample lies in the top ten. Sequenced material: PBMCs. These TCRs come from a woman in her 30s in good health and CMV-seropositive.

The rearrangement links TRBV30 to TRBJ1-1, with D hard to call. The germline V and J ends were trimmed by 4 bases and 4 bases, with 13 bases remaining between them. This CDR3 region has 13 residues. From germline, CDR1 is GTSNPN and CDR2 SVGIG (reference sequence). The CDR3 bases are TGTGCCTGGAATTGGCGGGGTAGCACTGAAGCTTTCTTT. It codes for CAWNWRGSTEAFF.

The table lists this clone with a few counts. V is TRBV18 and J is TRBJ1-1; 7 bases fit TRBD1. Germline CDR1 and CDR2: KGHSH and LQKENI. V lost 8 bases to trimming and J lost 2 bases; unmatched junction nucleotides: 5. This CDR3 comprises 13 residues. The DNA for the CDR3 is TGTGCCAGCGGCAGGGGGATCAACACTGAAGCTTTCTTT. Its translation is CASGRGINTEAFF.

This chain links TRBV18 with TRBJ1-6; D gene ambiguous. This CDR3 contains 15 residues. Germline CDR1 reads KGHSH; CDR2 reads LQKENI. Trimming stripped 3 bases from V and 0 bases from J, with 6 bases between. CDR3 residues: CASSPTSSYNSPLHF. CDR3 DNA sequence: TGTGCCAGCTCACCTACGAGCTCCTATAATTCACCCCTCCACTTT.

The rearrangement uses TRBV18 and TRBJ2-1; the D gene is possibly TRBD2 (6 bases). Trimming shortened V by 0 bases and J by 3 bases, and 9 bases separated the two germline ends. Per germline, CDR1 KGHSH and CDR2 LQKENI. This CDR3 has 15 amino acids. As DNA, the CDR3 is TGTGCCAGCTCACCACCGGGAGCGGGCTACAATGAGCAGTTCTTC. Translated: CASSPPGAGYNEQFF.

This chain uses TRBV4-2 with TRBJ1-5; perhaps TRBD1 as D (6 bases). V lost 4 bases and J 6 bases, leaving 13 bases between the germline ends. Germline V gene sequence: CDR1 LGHNA, CDR2 YNFKEQ. The CDR3 contains 14 residues. CDR3 coding DNA: TGTGCCAGCAGCCGTGAACAGGGTGGTCAGCCCCAGCATTTT. It encodes CASSREQGGQPQHF.

The genes are TRBV5-1 and TRBJ2-5; 8 positions agree with TRBD1. The J call could be wrong; TRBJ2-7 is a better fit for the DNA end. The CDR3 runs 15 residues. Looked up from germline, CDR1 is SGHRS and CDR2 is YFSETQ. Here the CDR3 DNA reads TGCGCCAGCAGCTTGTATGGGACAGGAGCCTACGAGCAGTACTTC. The encoded protein is CASSLYGTGAYEQYF.

V usage is TRBV6-5 and J usage is TRBJ1-1, with D unresolved. Germline lookup yields CDR1 MNHEY and CDR2 SVGAGI. The V end lost 2 bases, the J end lost 4 bases, and 8 bases lay between the germline ends. There are 13 residues in the CDR3. This chain's CDR3 is CASSYRESTEAFF. DNA of the CDR3: TGTGCCAGCAGTTACCGCGAGAGCACTGAAGCTTTCTTT.

Of note for this clone: The sample carries other DNA sequences with the same CDR3. The chain combines TRBV5-8 with TRBJ2-5, with D possibly being TRBD2 (5 bases). CDR1 SGHTS and CDR2 YDEGEE come from the germline V gene. The CDR3 runs 12 residues. The V and J ends lost 2 bases and 5 bases respectively, with 7 bases between them. In DNA, the CDR3 is TGTGCCAGCAGCTTCGGCGGGGAGACCCAGTACTTC. It specifies CASSFGGETQYF.

There are a few counts of this clone. Other DNA sequences in the same sample also yield this CDR3. The chain links TRBV18 to TRBJ2-7; 9 bases line up with TRBD1. With 3 bases clipped from V and 4 bases from J, the junction kept 7 bases outside the gene matches. The germline gives CDR1 KGHSH, CDR2 LQKENI. The CDR3 extends over 15 amino acids. CDR3 region: CASSPPGTGFYEQYF. The CDR3, as DNA: TGTGCCAGCTCACCCCCCGGGACAGGGTTTTACGAGCAGTACTTC.

As regards this clone: Different DNA sequences within this sample yield the same CDR3. The chain recombines TRBV6-5 with TRBJ2-1; 8 nucleotides agree with TRBD1. V shed 6 bases, J shed 0 bases, and the junction held 4 bases outside the gene matches. Germline loops: CDR1 MNHEY, CDR2 SVGAGI. The CDR3 length is 15 residues. The DNA for the CDR3 is TGTGCCAGCAGCCCTGGGACAGGCTCCTACAATGAGCAGTTCTTC. Translated, it gives CASSPGTGSYNEQFF.

The genes are TRBV19 and TRBJ2-7, with 7 bases identical to TRBD2. From germline, CDR1 is LNHDA and CDR2 SQIVND (reference sequence). This CDR3 comprises 16 residues. Trimming cost V 2 bases and J 0 bases; bases outside gene matches: 7. The chain's CDR3 is CASSIRASGTSYEQYF. The CDR3 coding sequence is TGTGCCAGTAGTATACGTGCTAGCGGAACCTCCTACGAGCAGTACTTC.

This clone turned up a few times. The J gene is TRBJ1-2, the V gene TRBV5-1, with D perhaps TRBD1 (6 bases). The V and J ends lost 3 bases and 4 bases respectively, with 13 bases between them. Germline CDR1 and CDR2: SGHRS and YFSETQ. The length of the CDR3 is 14 residues. CDR3 nucleotides: TGCGCCAGCAGCTCGGGGACAAATTCCTATGGCTACACCTTC. As protein: CASSSGTNSYGYTF.

This clone was seen a handful of times. CDR3 coding DNA: TGTGCCAGCAGTTACAGGTGGAGAAACACTGAAGCTTTCTTT. This encodes CASSYRWRNTEAFF. The chain is built from TRBV6-6 and TRBJ1-1; D remains unclear. CDR3 length: 14 amino acids. With 2 bases removed from V and 2 bases from J, the gap between germline ends came to 9 bases. The germline CDR1 and CDR2 sequences are MNHNY and SVGAGI (reference sequence).

The chain uses TRBV29-1 and TRBJ2-3, with 7 bases matching TRBD2. This CDR3 contains 15 residues. Germline V lookup: CDR1 SQVTM, CDR2 ANQGSEA. With V trimmed by 4 bases and J by 3 bases, 10 bases remained unmatched. CDR3 DNA sequence: TGCAGCGTTGGGGGCGGGAGACTTCAGACAGATACGCAGTATTTT. Its translation is CSVGGGRLQTDTQYF.

This clone occurred a few times. This sequence joins TRBV7-8 and TRBJ1-1; D perhaps matches TRBD1 (5 bases). This CDR3 has 15 amino acids. Germline V CDR1 and CDR2: SGHVS, FQNEAQ. Trimming took 2 bases from V and 0 from J, leaving 10 bases between them. The CDR3 protein is CASSLSRTLNTEAFF. The CDR3, as DNA: TGTGCCAGCAGCTTATCCAGGACATTGAACACTGAAGCTTTCTTT.

This clone was seen a few times. The gene calls are TRBV5-4 and TRBJ2-3; 12 bases align to TRBD2. The germline CDR1 and CDR2 sequences are SGHNT and YYREEE (reference sequence). The V gene end was trimmed by 4 bases and the J gene end by 3 bases; junction bases not matched to a gene: 3. The length of the CDR3 is 15 residues. The DNA for the CDR3 is TGTGCCAGCAGCACGACTAGCGGGAGTACAGATACGCAGTATTTT. Translation gives CASSTTSGSTDTQYF.

This clone was counted only a few times. The chain employs TRBV5-6 and TRBJ2-5, with D tentatively TRBD1 or TRBD2 (5 bases each). The end of the DNA fits TRBJ2-7 better, so the J call may be wrong. There are 14 residues in the CDR3. From germline, CDR1 is SGHDT and CDR2 YYEEEE. The CDR3 nucleotides are TGTGCCAGCAGCTTGCGACCTGGGGGCTACGAGCAGTACTTC. Translation gives CASSLRPGGYEQYF.

This clone was recorded a few times. This chain joins TRBV2 and TRBJ2-7; D is unresolved. This CDR3 is 13 amino acids long. V dropped 7 bases and J dropped 2 bases, with 12 bases sitting between them. Germline assignment: CDR1 SNHLY and CDR2 FYNNEI. Here the CDR3 reads CASTPTWTYEQYF. Here the CDR3 DNA reads TGTGCCAGCACTCCGACTTGGACCTACGAGCAGTACTTC.

In its sample, this clone was seen a few times. J is TRBJ2-7 and V is TRBV19, with 10 bases aligning to TRBD2. The CDR3 consists of 15 residues. V gave up 5 bases and J gave up 3 bases; unmatched junction bases: 7. Germline V gene sequence: CDR1 LNHDA, CDR2 SQIVND (reference sequence). This chain's CDR3 is CASSPRVAGGYEQYF. In DNA, the CDR3 is TGTGCCAGTAGTCCCAGAGTAGCGGGAGGCTACGAGCAGTACTTC.

Worth noting for this clone: The same CDR3 arises from other DNA sequences in this sample as well. V and J are TRBV9 and TRBJ2-3, with D possibly matching TRBD1 (6 bases). From germline, CDR1 is SGDLS and CDR2 YYNGEE. V was clipped by 4 bases and J by 1 base, with 10 bases between them. CDR3 length: 14 amino acids. The CDR3 is CASSPRTGTDTQYF. For the CDR3, the DNA is TGTGCCAGCAGCCCACGGACAGGCACAGATACGCAGTATTTT.

This chain uses TRBV15 with TRBJ2-7, with D unresolved. Germline CDR1 reads LNHNV; CDR2 reads YYDKDF (reference sequence). V was trimmed by 1 base and J by 5 bases, leaving 12 bases between them. The CDR3 has 14 amino acids. The CDR3 sequence: CATSRGMSGNEQYF. The CDR3 nucleotides read TGTGCCACCAGCAGAGGAATGTCGGGTAACGAGCAGTACTTC.

This clone has just a few counts. The chain links TRBV25-1 to TRBJ2-2, with 7 nucleotides matching TRBD1. With 3 bases clipped from V and 2 bases from J, the junction kept 3 bases outside the gene matches. Looked up from germline, CDR1 is MGHDK and CDR2 is SYGVNS. CDR3 length: 15 amino acids. CDR3: CASSEGQQNTGELFF. CDR3 coding DNA: TGTGCCAGCAGTGAGGGACAGCAAAACACCGGGGAGCTGTTTTTT.

The chain carries TRBV15 and TRBJ2-2; D call uncertain. V was trimmed by 4 bases and J by 0 bases, leaving 6 bases between them. Germline CDR1 and CDR2: LNHNV and YYDKDF (reference sequence). The CDR3 covers 14 residues. CDR3 in DNA: TGTGCCACCAGCACTAGGACGAACACCGGGGAGCTGTTTTTT. Its translation: CATSTRTNTGELFF.

The CDR3 is CASSQVWEKRHEQYF. In nucleotides, the CDR3 is TGTGCCAGCAGCCAAGTTTGGGAGAAAAGGCACGAGCAGTACTTC. The chain combines TRBV4-2 with TRBJ2-7, with D tentatively TRBD2 (5 bases). The germline V gene encodes CDR1 LGHNA and CDR2 YNFKEQ. The CDR3 length is 15 residues. Trimming pared 1 base from V and 5 bases from J, leaving 15 bases between.

About this clone: Being one base from a much bigger clone, this may be a read error. This sequence joins TRBV5-8 and TRBJ2-3, with D tentatively TRBD1 (6 bases). CDR1 and CDR2 (germline): SGHTS, YDEGEE. The V end was cut by 3 bases, the J end by 4 bases, with 6 bases between. CDR3 length: 12 residues. This chain's CDR3 is CASSSGADTQYF. The CDR3 DNA follows: TGTGCCAGCAGCTCAGGGGCAGATACGCAGTATTTT.

The chain recombines TRBV4-2 with TRBJ2-5; the D is unclear. This CDR3 region has 15 residues. V was trimmed by 4 bases and J by 2 bases, leaving 14 bases between them. Germline V gives CDR1 LGHNA, CDR2 YNFKEQ. The CDR3 loop is CASSPSISGQETQYF. In DNA, the CDR3 is TGTGCCAGCAGCCCCTCCATTTCGGGTCAAGAGACCCAGTACTTC.

The gene calls are TRBV27 and TRBJ2-7, with TRBD1 identical over 7 bases. CDR1 is MNHEY and CDR2 is SMNVEV in the germline V gene (reference sequence). The CDR3 has 14 amino acids. V shed 3 bases and J 7 bases; nucleotides not matched to a gene: 9. The CDR3 nucleotides are TGTGCCAGCAGTTTTCGGACAGGTGGTAGTGAGCAGTACTTC. Its protein product is CASSFRTGGSEQYF.

There are many counts of this clone. V gene TRBV2 combines with J gene TRBJ1-1; tentative D call: TRBD1 (5 bases). The CDR3 loop spans 11 amino acids. The germline CDR1 and CDR2 sequences are SNHLY and FYNNEI. V shed 6 bases and J shed 8 bases, with 10 bases lying between them. The CDR3 coding sequence is TGTGCCAGCAGGCGGGACGGGGAAGCTTTCTTT. Translation: CASRRDGEAFF.

This clone was seen a handful of times. This chain links TRBV25-1 with TRBJ2-7; 9 bases align to TRBD2. V was pared by 3 bases and J by 7 bases, with 7 bases of the junction left unmatched. CDR3 length: 14 amino acids. CDR1 and CDR2 from the germline V gene are MGHDK and SYGVNS. CDR3 loop: CASSDAGLAGEQYF. In nucleotides, the CDR3 is TGTGCCAGCAGTGACGCGGGACTAGCCGGTGAGCAGTACTTC.

The chain employs TRBV2 and TRBJ1-2, with no clear D. Germline assignment: CDR1 SNHLY and CDR2 FYNNEI. The CDR3 is 13 amino acids. Trimming removed 4 bases at V and 8 bases at J, with 14 bases between. CDR3 coding DNA: TGTGCCAGCAGTGCGGAGGGAGCGGGAGGCTACACCTTC. Protein: CASSAEGAGGYTF.

J is TRBJ1-5 and V is TRBV18, with D possibly TRBD1 on 6 matching bases. V lost 4 bases to trimming and J lost 4 bases, with 11 bases between them. This CDR3 contains 14 residues. Germline V CDR1 and CDR2: KGHSH, LQKENI. The CDR3 DNA follows: TGTGCCAGCTCACTATCACAGGGTAATCAGCCCCAGCATTTT. It yields the protein CASSLSQGNQPQHF.